This T cell receptor (beta chain) was sequenced for a study of Graves' ophthalmopathy and Graves' hyperthyroidism. Study summary: Before any treatment, peripheral blood was taken at the initial diagnosis. Whole-study findings and limits: Stable hyperthyroidism and ophthalmopathy were told apart by a 13-signature model, which achieved roughly 90% sensitivity and roughly 76% specificity. Blood samples also showed most expanded thyroid clonotypes exceeding 0.001 frequency.

Amplification from RNA transcripts yielded the TCR beta CDR3 regions. HTBI-primed RT-PCR formed the first round, and a multiplex PCR formed the second. TCRdb used MiXCR to reprocess the multiplex PCR reads, holding one entry per CDR3 protein. The data hold about 480,000 distinct CDR3 sequences, with about 15% observed a single time. With a duration under 3 months, ophthalmopathy in the donors showed moderate-to-severe activity, CAS ≥3 and NOSPECS ≥4. At least ten counts were recorded for this clonotype. Its cognate antigen is unknown. The V gene's germline CDR1 is PRHDT and CDR2 FYEKMQ (reference sequence). The V end was cut by 5 bases, the J end by 5 bases, with 13 bases between. The CDR3 totals 14 residues.

The clonotype was recovered from a woman aged 30 to 39 with Graves' ophthalmopathy. The specimen was blood. The chain combines TRBV13 with TRBJ1-5; D uncertain. In nucleotides, the CDR3 is TGTGCCAGCAGCGTCGGACGGCTTGATCAGCCCCAGCATTTT. Amino acid sequence: CASSVGRLDQPQHF. Full variable domain (rest looked up from reference TRBV13 and TRBJ1-5): AAGVIQSPRHLIKEKRETATLKCYPIPRHDTVYWYQQGPGQDPQFLISFYEKMQSDKGSIPDRFSAQQFSDYHSELNMSSLELGDSALYFCASSVGRLDQPQHFGDGTRLSIL.